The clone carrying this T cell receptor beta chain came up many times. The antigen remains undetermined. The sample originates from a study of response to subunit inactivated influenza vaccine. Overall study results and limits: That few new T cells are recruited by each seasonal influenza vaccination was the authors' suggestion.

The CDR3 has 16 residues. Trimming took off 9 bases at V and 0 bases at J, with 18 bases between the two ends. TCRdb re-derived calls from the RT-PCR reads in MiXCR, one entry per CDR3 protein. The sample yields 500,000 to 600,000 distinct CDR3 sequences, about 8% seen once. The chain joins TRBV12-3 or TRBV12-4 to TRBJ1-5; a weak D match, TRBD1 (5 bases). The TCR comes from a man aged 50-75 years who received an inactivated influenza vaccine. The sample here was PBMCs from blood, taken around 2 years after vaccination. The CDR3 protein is CASSGAVENSNQPQHF. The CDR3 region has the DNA TGTGCCAGTTCCGGGGCCGTAGAAAATAGCAATCAGCCCCAGCATTTT.